The present entry profiles one T cell receptor (beta chain) with its context. What it binds is not known. The sample comes from a study of shared clonotypes between healthy human individuals. Study-wide results and limits: Sharing across four donors was highest in naive CD4 (around 5%) and lowest in memory CD8 (0.4%).

CD45RA-negative memory and CD45RA+ naive subsets were split from the CD4+ cells. Each cell subset's genomic DNA was divided evenly among several immunoSEQ plates. Assay: immunoSEQ multiplex PCR; the TCRdb copy retains only in-frame clones and omits some. The sample includes approximately 980,000 clones, around three quarters of them seen just once. Sequenced: memory CD4+ T cells sorted from blood. Subset defined: CD45RA-negative fraction. The source of this sequence is a young man in good health.

The CDR3 coding sequence is TGTGCCAGCACGGGAGGCGGGAGAGGCTCCTACAATGAGCAGTTCTTC. Amino acid sequence: CASTGGGRGSYNEQFF. This chain connects TRBV9 to TRBJ2-1, with 7 nucleotides matching TRBD2. The CDR3 covers 16 residues. Germline V lookup: CDR1 SGDLS, CDR2 YYNGEE. V lost 6 bases to trimming and J lost 0 bases; unmatched junction nucleotides: 9.